The 30 T cell receptor beta chains in this list originate from one sample, sequenced in a study of T cell repertoires in cytomegalovirus infection. Via MiXCR, TCRdb re-called the reads, giving one row per CDR3 protein. The sample holds about 530,000 distinct CDR3 sequences; approximately 26% are singletons and the top ten take 13%. The sample taken for sequencing was PBMCs. The receptor source for this set is a human donor in good health (CMV status not recorded). Some clones in this sample may be carry-over from other donors' samples.

The rearrangement links TRBV7-8 to TRBJ1-2; no clear D gene. In germline, CDR1 is SGHVS, CDR2 FQNEAQ. CDR3 length: 13 residues. V was pared by 1 base and J by 6 bases, with 9 bases between. DNA for the CDR3: TGTGCCAGCAGCTTAGAGTGGCAGAATGGCTACACCTTC. It yields the protein CASSLEWQNGYTF.

This clonotype was observed a few times. The CDR3 sequence: CASSYPHRETQYF. The CDR3 bases are TGTGCCAGCAGCTACCCTCACAGGGAGACCCAGTACTTC. The chain carries TRBV7-2 and TRBJ2-5; TRBD1 is a possible D gene (5 bases). Germline CDR1 is SGHTA and CDR2 is FQGNSA. Trimming removed 4 bases from V and 5 bases from J, with 11 bases in between. CDR3 length: 13 amino acids.

The table lists this clonotype with many counts. The chain has TRBV6-1 and TRBJ2-2; a possible D gene is TRBD2 (5 bases). Trimming pared 5 bases from V and 0 bases from J, leaving 13 bases between. Germline CDR1 and CDR2: MNHNS and SASEGT. This CDR3 has 16 residues. The CDR3, as DNA: TGTGCCAGCAGTTATTCCCCGGAGGCGAACACCGGGGAGCTGTTTTTT. The encoded protein is CASSYSPEANTGELFF.

This clonotype showed up just a few times. This chain uses TRBV4-1 with TRBJ2-7; 8 bases agree with TRBD2. The V and J ends lost 4 bases and 4 bases, in that order; junction bases with no gene match: 6. CDR1 is MGHRA, CDR2 YSYEKL, per germline. This CDR3 region has 14 residues. CDR3 DNA: TGCGCCAGCAGCCGCCCGGGACTAGTGTACGAGCAGTACGTC. This gives the protein CASSRPGLVYEQYV.

This clonotype was observed a handful of times. The gene calls are TRBV7-2 and TRBJ1-1; perhaps TRBD1 as D (6 bases). V lost 1 base to trimming and J lost 4 bases, with 16 bases between them. The CDR3 is 16 amino acids. Germline-derived CDR1 and CDR2 are SGHTA and FQGNSA. In DNA form, the CDR3 reads TGTGCCAGCAGCTTAGGGGGGGGCTCACGGGGCACTGAAGCTTTCTTT. This sequence encodes CASSLGGGSRGTEAFF. The full variable domain, in which reference TRBV7-2 and TRBJ1-1 provide the parts outside the CDR3, is GAGVSQSPSNKVTEKGKDVELRCDPISGHTALYWYRQSLGQGLEFLIYFQGNSAPDKSGLPSDRFSAERTGGSVSTLTIQRTQQEDSAVYLCASSLGGGSRGTEAFFGQGTRLTVV.

This clonotype was recorded only once. For the CDR3, the DNA is TGTGCCAGTAGTACGGGGAGAAACACTGAAGCTTTCTTT. Amino acid sequence: CASSTGRNTEAFF. The chain recombines TRBV19 with TRBJ1-1, with no clear D. This CDR3 region has 13 residues. Germline CDR1 and CDR2: LNHDA and SQIVND (reference sequence). The germline V and J ends were trimmed by 4 bases and 2 bases, with 8 bases remaining between them.

The V gene is TRBV19, the J gene TRBJ1-1, with TRBD1 identical over 7 bases. CDR1 LNHDA and CDR2 SQIVND come from the germline V gene (reference sequence). V lost 7 bases and J lost 3; bases outside the gene matches: 8. There are 14 residues in the CDR3. CDR3 nucleotides: TGTGCCAGTACCGTAACAGGGGAGTACACTGAAGCTTTCTTT. It yields the protein CASTVTGEYTEAFF.

There are many counts of this clonotype. This chain joins TRBV7-8 and TRBJ2-5; D gene uncertain. CDR1 and CDR2 from the germline V gene are SGHVS and FQNEAQ. Trimming pared 3 bases from V and 5 bases from J, leaving 19 bases between. This CDR3 has 16 residues. CDR3 amino acids: CASSFTPGLVGETQYF. The CDR3 DNA is TGTGCCAGCAGCTTCACCCCTGGGTTAGTTGGCGAGACCCAGTACTTC.

J is TRBJ2-7 and V is TRBV7-9; 10 bases fit TRBD1. J gave up 5 bases and V 2 bases, and 9 bases lay outside the gene matches. This CDR3 contains 16 residues. Germline V gives CDR1 SEHNR, CDR2 FQNEAQ (reference sequence). This CDR3 reads CASSLRATGTGDEQYF. The DNA of the CDR3 is TGTGCCAGCAGCTTAAGAGCCACCGGGACAGGGGACGAGCAGTACTTC.

This clonotype was seen repeatedly, ten times or more. The chain uses TRBV7-8 and TRBJ1-3, with 10 nucleotides matching TRBD1. Trimming took 8 bases from V and 0 from J; bases not matched to a gene: 7. The CDR3 is made up of 16 amino acids. Germline assignment: CDR1 SGHVS and CDR2 FQNEAQ. The CDR3 nucleotides read TGTGCCAGCTCCCAAAGGACAGGGGGCTCTGGAAACACCATATATTTT. Protein sequence: CASSQRTGGSGNTIYF. The full variable domain, rest sourced from reference TRBV7-8 and TRBJ1-3, is GAGVSQSPRYKVAKRGQDVALRCDPISGHVSLFWYQQALGQGPEFLTYFQNEAQLDKSGLPSDRFFAERPEGSVSTLKIQRTQQEDSAVYLCASSQRTGGSGNTIYFGEGSWLTVV.

This clonotype was found a few times. This sequence joins TRBV10-3 and TRBJ1-2; D is unclear. The CDR3 consists of 11 residues. Between the trimmed V and J ends, which lost 7 bases and 11 bases, there was a span of 14 bases. Germline CDR1 is ENHRY and CDR2 is SYGVKD. The CDR3 DNA is TGTGCCATCAAAGACACGGCGATGTACACCTTC. It is translated as CAIKDTAMYTF.

In nucleotides, the CDR3 is TGCAGTGCTAGAGTTGACGTAGTACACACCTTC. Amino acid sequence: CSARVDVVHTF. The rearrangement joins TRBV20-1 to TRBJ1-2; D not resolved. The CDR3 extends over 11 amino acids. Trimming stripped 1 base from V and 12 bases from J, with 12 bases between. CDR1 and CDR2 (germline): DFQATT, SNEGSKA (reference sequence).

The V gene is TRBV19, the J gene TRBJ1-2; TRBD1 matches at 9 bases. V lost 3 bases, J lost 4 bases, and 12 bases stayed unmatched. Germline values: CDR1 LNHDA, CDR2 SQIVND (reference sequence). The CDR3 is made up of 17 amino acids. This CDR3 is CASSIRDRVKGAYGYTF. The CDR3 DNA reads TGTGCCAGTAGTATCCGGGACAGGGTGAAGGGAGCCTATGGCTACACCTTC.

In its sample, this clonotype was seen many times. The chain joins TRBV6-1 to TRBJ1-2; D perhaps matches TRBD1 (5 bases). Per germline, CDR1 MNHNS and CDR2 SASEGT. This CDR3 has 15 amino acids. V shed 7 bases and J shed 4 bases, with 19 bases lying between them. Here the CDR3 DNA reads TGTGCCAGCAATAATGGGGGGTTCCTAGGCTATGGCTACACCTTC. Its protein product is CASNNGGFLGYGYTF.

This clonotype was detected only a few times. The V gene is TRBV20-1, the J gene TRBJ2-1; D remains ambiguous. Germline V gene sequence: CDR1 DFQATT, CDR2 SNEGSKA (reference sequence). The V gene lost 3 bases and the J gene lost 7 bases, with 7 bases spanning the gap. The CDR3 is 11 residues long. The DNA for the CDR3 is TGCAGTGCTAGCCCAGTGAATGAGCAGTTCTTC. The encoded protein is CSASPVNEQFF.

This sequence joins TRBV19 and TRBJ2-7; D is undetermined. Trimming left V 7 bases short and J 7 bases short, with 11 bases between. Looked up from germline, CDR1 is LNHDA and CDR2 is SQIVND (reference sequence). This CDR3 region has 11 residues. For the CDR3, the DNA is TGTGCCAGTACCATCCCCGGAGAGCAGTACGTC. Protein sequence: CASTIPGEQYV.

This chain joins TRBV14 and TRBJ2-1, with 12 bases matching TRBD2. After removal of 2 bases from V and 9 bases from J, the junction contained 5 bases not matched to a gene. The CDR3 totals 15 residues. Germline CDR1 is SGHDN and CDR2 is FVKESK. In nucleotides, the CDR3 is TGTGCCAGCAGCCAAAGCCTAGCGGGAGGGCGTGAGCAGTTCTTC. It translates to CASSQSLAGGREQFF.

The chain recombines TRBV4-3 with TRBJ1-2, with D maybe TRBD1 (6 bases). Germline V lookup: CDR1 LGHNA, CDR2 YSLEER. V was trimmed by 3 bases and J by 3 bases, leaving 11 bases between them. CDR3 size: 14 residues. The CDR3 loop is CASSHISGDYGYTF. The CDR3 coding sequence is TGCGCCAGCAGCCATATTTCAGGGGACTATGGCTACACCTTC.

This sequence joins TRBV19 and TRBJ1-4; D unclear. Trimming stripped 9 bases from V and 6 bases from J, with 20 bases between. Germline lookup yields CDR1 LNHDA and CDR2 SQIVND (reference sequence). The CDR3 contains 15 residues. The CDR3 bases are TGTGCCAGCGTATCCCTCGACACCAACGATGAAAAACTGTTTTTT. Translating it yields CASVSLDTNDEKLFF.

This clonotype was seen a handful of times. The CDR3 reads CASTGENTEAFF. In DNA form, the CDR3 reads TGTGCCAGCACAGGGGAGAACACTGAAGCTTTCTTT. The chain has TRBV2 and TRBJ1-1, with D possibly being TRBD1 (6 bases). CDR3 length: 12 residues. Germline CDR1 reads SNHLY; CDR2 reads FYNNEI. V gave up 7 bases and J gave up 1 base, with 7 bases separating them.

This clonotype was seen only a few times. CDR3 sequence: CASGGGMTSGRIEQFF. As DNA, the CDR3 is TGTGCCAGCGGGGGGGGTATGACTAGCGGGAGGATTGAGCAGTTCTTC. V gene TRBV6-5 combines with J gene TRBJ2-1, with 13 bases fitting TRBD2. Germline values: CDR1 MNHEY, CDR2 SVGAGI. This CDR3 has 16 amino acids. V shed 8 bases, J shed 9 bases, and the junction held 13 bases outside the gene matches.

This clonotype was counted a few times. The chain employs TRBV20-1 and TRBJ2-2, with D possibly being TRBD2 (5 bases). Germline lookup yields CDR1 DFQATT and CDR2 SNEGSKA (reference sequence). V was shortened by 6 bases and J by 5 bases, with 10 bases between the two germline ends. The CDR3 spans 12 residues. The DNA of the CDR3 is TGCAGTGCGCCCCTAGCTACCGGGGAGCTGTTTTTT. This gives the protein CSAPLATGELFF.

V usage is TRBV19 and J usage is TRBJ2-1; 11 nucleotides align to TRBD1. This CDR3 contains 14 residues. Trimming removed 5 bases from V and 9 bases from J; junction bases left unmatched: 6. Germline V gives CDR1 LNHDA, CDR2 SQIVND (reference sequence). The CDR3 spells CASSLGQGAGEQFF. The DNA for the CDR3 is TGTGCCAGTAGTCTCGGACAGGGGGCCGGTGAGCAGTTCTTC.

The CDR3 DNA sequence: TGTGCCAGTAGTATAGCTGCGAAGGGGGCGTCTGAAGCTTTCTTT. Protein sequence: CASSIAAKGASEAFF. The rearrangement joins TRBV19 to TRBJ1-1; 7 bases agree with TRBD1. V was clipped by 1 base and J by 6 bases; unmatched bases: 8. The CDR3 is made up of 15 amino acids. From germline, CDR1 is LNHDA and CDR2 SQIVND (reference sequence).

The sample holds a few counts of this clonotype. This chain uses TRBV18 with TRBJ2-2, with 7 bases matching TRBD1. This CDR3 contains 16 residues. The trim removed 1 base at V and 4 bases at J, leaving 6 bases unmatched. Germline CDR1 reads KGHSH; CDR2 reads LQKENI. The CDR3: CASSPQGADITGELFF. The DNA of the CDR3 is TGTGCCAGCTCACCACAGGGGGCAGATATCACCGGGGAGCTGTTTTTT.

This clonotype was counted between two and nine times. The rearrangement joins TRBV28 to TRBJ2-7; 9 bases map to TRBD1. This CDR3 region has 14 residues. Losses at the gene ends were 10 bases for V and 2 bases for J; bases not matched to a gene: 9. The germline CDR1 and CDR2 sequences are MDHEN and SYDVKM. As DNA, the CDR3 is TGTGCCACCATGGGACAGGGAATGGCCTACGAGCAGTACTTC. Encoded protein: CATMGQGMAYEQYF.

The gene calls are TRBV7-2 and TRBJ1-3; a possible D gene is TRBD1 (5 bases). Trimming removed 0 bases at V and 1 base at J, with 10 bases between. Germline V gene data show CDR1 as SGHTA and CDR2 as FQGNSA. The CDR3 covers 16 residues. CDR3 DNA sequence: TGTGCCAGCAGCTTAGCAAGCCAGGGATCTGGAAACACCATATATTTT. Translation gives CASSLASQGSGNTIYF.

For this clonotype: A read error may be the cause here, since a much bigger clone is one base away. The chain is built from TRBV19 and TRBJ1-1; D is perhaps TRBD1 (5 bases). Trimming removed 6 bases from V and 0 bases from J, with 11 bases in between. The CDR3 extends over 14 amino acids. Per the germline V gene, CDR1 is LNHDA and CDR2 is SQIVND (reference sequence). This CDR3 is CASRGDPMNTEAFF. In nucleotides, the CDR3 is TGTGCCAGTAGGGGGGATCCCATGAACACTGAAGCTTTCTTT.

The chain couples TRBV7-9 to TRBJ1-6; D might be TRBD1 (6 bases). V was shortened by 2 bases and J by 9 bases, with 11 bases between the two germline ends. The CDR3 is 14 residues long. Per germline, CDR1 SEHNR and CDR2 FQNEAQ (reference sequence). The CDR3 nucleotides read TGTGCCAGCAGCTTACTGGGGGCCCCTTCACCCCTCCACTTT. It codes for CASSLLGAPSPLHF.

This clonotype was observed a handful of times. CDR3 residues: CASSLGGAELNTEAFF. The CDR3 DNA follows: TGTGCCAGCAGCTTAGGGGGGGCTGAACTGAACACTGAAGCTTTCTTT. The chain employs TRBV11-2 and TRBJ1-1, with a tentative D call TRBD1 (6 bases). Trimming removed 1 base from V and 0 bases from J, with 12 bases in between. The CDR3 length is 16 residues. Germline-derived CDR1 and CDR2 are SGHAT and FQNNGV.